Below, 14 T cell receptor beta chains from the same sample are listed, as sequenced in a study of identical twins. TCRdb reprocessed the 5' RACE reads via MiXCR and lists one record per CDR3 protein. The data contain about 100,000 distinct CDR3 sequences, under 7% of them singletons. Sequencing input: memory T cells sorted from blood. Every receptor here comes from a woman aged 45-60 years in good health.

Many counts were recorded for this clonotype. V gene TRBV11-2 combines with J gene TRBJ2-4, with D perhaps matching TRBD1 or TRBD2 (5 bases each). The CDR3 has 16 amino acids. V was pared by 5 bases and J by 7 bases, with 21 bases between. The V gene's germline CDR1 is SGHAT and CDR2 FQNNGV. The CDR3 spells CASSLLGVAGGNIQYF. The CDR3 region has the DNA TGTGCCAGCAGCCTACTAGGGGTGGCGGGCGGGAACATTCAGTACTTC.

This sequence joins TRBV20-1 and TRBJ1-2, with D unresolved. Germline CDR1 is DFQATT and CDR2 is SNEGSKA (reference sequence). This CDR3 region has 14 residues. The ends were cut back, 5 bases at V and 1 base at J, with 14 bases in the middle. The CDR3 here is CSAPDLDINYGYTF. The CDR3 DNA sequence: TGCAGTGCTCCGGATCTCGACATTAACTATGGCTACACCTTC.

In its sample, this clonotype was seen many times. The gene calls are TRBV3-1 and TRBJ2-1; 9 bases are a match to TRBD1. The CDR3 is 17 amino acids. Losses at the gene ends were 4 bases for V and 4 bases for J; bases not matched to a gene: 11. Germline V gives CDR1 LGHDT, CDR2 YNNKEL (reference sequence). CDR3 in amino acids: CASSRGGTDRGYNEQFF. CDR3 in DNA: TGTGCCAGCAGCCGGGGGGGTACGGACAGGGGATACAATGAGCAGTTCTTC.

There are many counts of this clonotype. The chain uses TRBV19 and TRBJ2-1; either TRBD1 or TRBD2 may fit D (5 bases each). CDR3 size: 16 residues. The V end lost 5 bases, the J end lost 8 bases, and 22 bases lay between the germline ends. Germline V gives CDR1 LNHDA, CDR2 SQIVND (reference sequence). The CDR3 DNA is TGTGCCAGTAGTCAGTCCGGGACCACGGTTTCGGATGAGCAGTTCTTC. This translates into CASSQSGTTVSDEQFF.

At least ten counts were recorded for this clonotype. This chain uses TRBV12-3 or TRBV12-4 with TRBJ2-5; D not resolved. The CDR3 totals 12 residues. Trimming removed 2 bases at V and 3 bases at J, with 4 bases between. CDR3 amino acids: CASSLTEETQYF. In DNA, the CDR3 is TGTGCCAGCAGTTTAACAGAAGAGACCCAGTACTTC.

This clonotype was counted between two and nine times. The CDR3 nucleotides read TGTGCCAGCACCGGGACGACAGGTTCTAATGAAAAACTGTTTTTT. Its protein is CASTGTTGSNEKLFF. The chain joins TRBV7-8 to TRBJ1-4; D might be TRBD1 (6 bases). This CDR3 has 15 residues. Deletions cut 7 bases from V and 3 bases from J, with 15 bases between. CDR1 SGHVS and CDR2 FQNEAQ come from the germline V gene.

This clonotype was seen ten or more times. The genes are TRBV5-5 and TRBJ2-3; D possibly corresponds to TRBD2 (5 bases). The CDR3 totals 16 residues. Germline CDR1 reads SGHKS; CDR2 reads YYEKEE (reference sequence). The ends were cut back, 3 bases at V and 4 bases at J, with 18 bases in the middle. The CDR3 loop reads CASSSLGGRGADTQYF. The CDR3 bases are TGTGCCAGCAGCTCCCTGGGTGGGAGAGGAGCAGATACGCAGTATTTT.

The table lists this clonotype with many counts. CDR3 residues: CASSQDPGTLEQFF. The CDR3 DNA reads as TGTGCCAGCAGCCAAGATCCCGGGACTCTTGAGCAGTTCTTC. The chain combines TRBV3-1 with TRBJ2-1; a weak D match, TRBD2 (6 bases). The germline V and J ends were trimmed by 0 bases and 9 bases, with 12 bases remaining between them. The CDR3 contains 14 residues. Germline V gene data show CDR1 as LGHDT and CDR2 as YNNKEL (reference sequence).

This clonotype was seen more than once but under ten times. The chain joins TRBV5-4 to TRBJ2-2, with 7 bases identical to TRBD2. The germline V gene has CDR1 SGHNT and CDR2 YYREEE (reference sequence). The CDR3 is 16 residues long. V shed 6 bases, J shed 2 bases, and the junction held 10 bases outside the gene matches. Here the CDR3 DNA reads TGTGCCAGCACCATGGGGGGGAGACGTAACACCGGGGAGCTGTTTTTT. Protein sequence: CASTMGGRRNTGELFF. Variable domain in full (rest from reference TRBV5-4 and TRBJ2-2): ETGVTQSPTHLIKTRGQQVTLRCSSQSGHNTVSWYQQALGQGPQFIFQYYREEENGRGNFPPRFSGLQFPNYSSELNVNALELDDSALYLCASTMGGRRNTGELFFGEGSRLTVL.

This clonotype was observed at least ten times. The V and J genes are TRBV14 and TRBJ1-1; D unclear. V lost 6 bases to trimming and J lost 1 base, with 9 bases between them. The CDR3 totals 13 residues. Germline CDR1 and CDR2: SGHDN and FVKESK. This chain's CDR3 is CASSVSQNTEAFF. Written as DNA, the CDR3 is TGTGCCAGCAGTGTTAGCCAGAACACTGAAGCTTTCTTT. Complete variable domain (other parts from reference TRBV14 and TRBJ1-1): EAGVTQFPSHSVIEKGQTVTLRCDPISGHDNLYWYRRVMGKEIKFLLHFVKESKQDESGMPNNRFLAERTGGTYSTLKVQPAELEDSGVYFCASSVSQNTEAFFGQGTRLTVV.

This clonotype came up a few times. The chain links TRBV28 to TRBJ1-2; D uncertain. V was clipped by 4 bases and J by 4 bases, with 7 bases between them. CDR3 length: 12 amino acids. The germline V gene has CDR1 MDHEN and CDR2 SYDVKM. CDR3 region: CASSYQVYGYTF. CDR3 sequence (DNA): TGTGCCAGCAGTTACCAGGTCTATGGCTACACCTTC.

In its sample, this clonotype was seen many times. The rearrangement uses TRBV6-1 and TRBJ2-1, with 7 bases fitting TRBD2. The CDR3 runs to 15 residues. Unmatched junction bases numbered 7, after V lost 8 bases and J lost 0 bases. Germline V CDR1 and CDR2: MNHNS, SASEGT. The CDR3 nucleotides are TGTGCCAGCGAGAAGGGACTACACTCCTACAATGAGCAGTTCTTC. This sequence encodes CASEKGLHSYNEQFF.

In its sample, this clonotype was seen many times. The chain has TRBV20-1 and TRBJ2-1; perhaps TRBD1 as D (6 bases). CDR1 and CDR2 (germline): DFQATT, SNEGSKA (reference sequence). This CDR3 spans 14 amino acids. Deletions cut 3 bases from V and 3 bases from J, with 12 bases between. CDR3: CSASSTGYYNEQFF. The CDR3 DNA follows: TGCAGTGCTAGCTCGACAGGATACTACAATGAGCAGTTCTTC.

This clonotype showed up just a few times. The J gene is TRBJ2-5, the V gene TRBV6-6; a possible D gene is TRBD1 (6 bases). Germline V gene lookup returns CDR1 MNHNY and CDR2 SVGAGI (reference sequence). This CDR3 contains 14 residues. The CDR3 DNA follows: TGTGCGACCCCAGGGGCACAGAAAGGGGAGACCCAGTACTTC. Protein: CATPGAQKGETQYF.